Listed below are T cell receptor beta chains from one sample, sequenced in a study of OX40 agonist ivuxolimab in advanced cancers. Some clones are missing from TCRdb's copy, which holds only in-frame ones; the method was immunoSEQ multiplex PCR. The data hold some 59,000 clones, with 75% to 90% observed a single time. Sequencing used CD4+ or CD8+ T cells sorted from blood, obtained in a trial of the OX40 agonist ivuxolimab. The receptors originated from an adult with an advanced solid tumor such as melanoma, head and neck, liver or kidney cancer. The CDR3 runs from the conserved cysteine through the conserved F or W. Fields, in order: D gene, V gene, clone size, J gene, CDR3 DNA, CDR3 protein. D genes are given only for firm matches. A clone size is listed for some rows: how often the clone was seen (once, few, many), or a class if it is expanded.

d_call: -
v_call: TRBV4-1
clone_size: -
j_call: TRBJ2-1
cdr3_nt: TGCGCCAGCAGTACCCAGGGTTTAGGATTAGGGGGCTCCTACAATGAGCAGTTCTTC
cdr3_aa: CASSTQGLGLGGSYNEQFF

d_call: TRBD2
v_call: TRBV13
clone_size: -
j_call: TRBJ2-3
cdr3_nt: TGTGCCAGCAGCTTTAGCGGGAGTTCAGATACGCAGTATTTT
cdr3_aa: CASSFSGSSDTQYF

d_call: TRBD1
v_call: TRBV4-2
clone_size: -
j_call: TRBJ1-4
cdr3_nt: TGTGCCAGCAGCCCGTTAGCGGGACAGGGGGCCGGTGAAAAACTGTTTTTT
cdr3_aa: CASSPLAGQGAGEKLFF

d_call: TRBD2
v_call: TRBV28
clone_size: -
j_call: TRBJ2-2
cdr3_nt: TGTGCCAGCAGGTTAGCCGGGACTAGCGGACACAGGGAGCTGTTTTTT
cdr3_aa: CASRLAGTSGHRELFF

d_call: -
v_call: TRBV5-1
clone_size: -
j_call: TRBJ2-1
cdr3_nt: TGCGCCAGCAGCTTGGGGTACGGGGGCAATGAGCAGTTCTTC
cdr3_aa: CASSLGYGGNEQFF

d_call: -
v_call: TRBV19
clone_size: -
j_call: TRBJ2-4
cdr3_nt: TGTGCCAGTAGTCTGGTCATTGGGAACATTCAGTACTTC
cdr3_aa: CASSLVIGNIQYF

d_call: TRBD1
v_call: TRBV2
clone_size: -
j_call: TRBJ2-7
cdr3_nt: TGTGCCAGCAGAGAAGGACAGGCCTACGAGCAGTACTTC
cdr3_aa: CASREGQAYEQYF

d_call: -
v_call: TRBV7-2
clone_size: once
j_call: TRBJ2-6
cdr3_nt: TGTGCCAGCAGCTTCGCCGCTGGGGCCAACGTCCTGACTTTC
cdr3_aa: CASSFAAGANVLTF

d_call: TRBD2
v_call: TRBV19
clone_size: few
j_call: TRBJ2-1
cdr3_nt: TGTGCCAGTAATGGGGGGGAGGCACAAACCTACAATGAGCAGTTCTTC
cdr3_aa: CASNGGEAQTYNEQFF

d_call: -
v_call: TRBV28
clone_size: once
j_call: TRBJ2-2
cdr3_nt: TGTGCCAGCAAGACAGGTGGGACCGTTAACACCGGGGAGCTGTTTTTT
cdr3_aa: CASKTGGTVNTGELFF

d_call: -
v_call: TRBV7-3
clone_size: -
j_call: TRBJ2-6
cdr3_nt: TGTGCCAGCAGCCGAACTGGGATTTCTGGGGCCAACGTCCTGACTTTC
cdr3_aa: CASSRTGISGANVLTF

d_call: -
v_call: TRBV19
clone_size: -
j_call: TRBJ1-5
cdr3_nt: TGTGCCAGTAGTATAGCGGTCGGGGCGACTAATCAGCCCCAGCATTTT
cdr3_aa: CASSIAVGATNQPQHF

d_call: TRBD1
v_call: TRBV5-1
clone_size: once
j_call: TRBJ2-5
cdr3_nt: TGCGCCAGCAGCCCCCAGACAGGGGGTACGGAGACCCAGTACTTC
cdr3_aa: CASSPQTGGTETQYF

d_call: -
v_call: TRBV29-1
clone_size: -
j_call: TRBJ2-7
cdr3_nt: TGCAGCGCCGGGCAGTGGGAGCAGTACTTC
cdr3_aa: CSAGQWEQYF

d_call: TRBD1
v_call: TRBV18
clone_size: -
j_call: TRBJ2-7
cdr3_nt: TGTGCCAGCTCACCACGACAGGGAGACAAATACGAGCAGTACTTC
cdr3_aa: CASSPRQGDKYEQYF

d_call: TRBD2
v_call: TRBV5-4
clone_size: -
j_call: TRBJ2-7
cdr3_nt: TGTGCCAGCAGCTTGGGGGGACTAGCGGGGATCTCCTACGAGCAGTACTTC
cdr3_aa: CASSLGGLAGISYEQYF

d_call: -
v_call: TRBV9
clone_size: -
j_call: TRBJ1-5
cdr3_nt: TGTGCCAGCAGCGTGATGACAGGATCCAATCAGCCCCAGCATTTT
cdr3_aa: CASSVMTGSNQPQHF

d_call: TRBD1
v_call: TRBV6-9
clone_size: -
j_call: TRBJ1-4
cdr3_nt: TGTGCCAGCAGTGGACAGGGGGCGCAGTTTGAAAAACTGTTTTTT
cdr3_aa: CASSGQGAQFEKLFF

d_call: -
v_call: TRBV2
clone_size: -
j_call: TRBJ2-2
cdr3_nt: TGTGCCAGCAGTGAGGAGGGACTCAGAACCGGGGAGCTGTTTTTT
cdr3_aa: CASSEEGLRTGELFF

d_call: -
v_call: TRBV18
clone_size: once
j_call: TRBJ1-5
cdr3_nt: TGTGCCAGCTCACCCTCCGAAAATCAGCCCCAGCATTTT
cdr3_aa: CASSPSENQPQHF

d_call: TRBD2
v_call: TRBV19
clone_size: -
j_call: TRBJ2-7
cdr3_nt: TGTGCCAGTAGTATCTCTATCGGACTAGCGGGAGTTTCGGACGAGCAGTACTTC
cdr3_aa: CASSISIGLAGVSDEQYF

d_call: TRBD2
v_call: TRBV5-1
clone_size: once
j_call: TRBJ2-3
cdr3_nt: TGCGCCAGCAGTCCGAGACTAGCGGGAAAGACAGATACGCAGTATTTT
cdr3_aa: CASSPRLAGKTDTQYF

d_call: -
v_call: TRBV13
clone_size: -
j_call: TRBJ2-1
cdr3_nt: TGTGCCAGCACAGGGTGGGAGAGCTCCTACAATGAGCAGTTCTTC
cdr3_aa: CASTGWESSYNEQFF

d_call: -
v_call: TRBV19
clone_size: -
j_call: TRBJ2-1
cdr3_nt: TGTGCCAGTACCCCACAGTGGACTCGGAATGAGCAGTTCTTC
cdr3_aa: CASTPQWTRNEQFF

d_call: TRBD2
v_call: TRBV6-5
clone_size: -
j_call: TRBJ2-7
cdr3_nt: TGTGCCAGCAGTTACTCTTTAGCGGGACCCTACGAGCAGTACTTC
cdr3_aa: CASSYSLAGPYEQYF

d_call: -
v_call: TRBV20-1
clone_size: -
j_call: TRBJ2-7
cdr3_nt: TGCGGAGTAGGAAGCTCCTACGAGCAGTACTTC
cdr3_aa: CGVGSSYEQYF

d_call: TRBD2
v_call: TRBV30
clone_size: few
j_call: TRBJ2-7
cdr3_nt: TGTGCCTGGAGCGCGGGAGGGCCCTACGAGCAGTACTTC
cdr3_aa: CAWSAGGPYEQYF

d_call: -
v_call: TRBV19
clone_size: once
j_call: TRBJ1-2
cdr3_nt: TGTGCCAGTAGTATACAAGCAGGAAAATATGGCTACACCTTC
cdr3_aa: CASSIQAGKYGYTF

d_call: -
v_call: TRBV7-3
clone_size: -
j_call: TRBJ2-1
cdr3_nt: TGTGCCAGCAGCTTAAATGTCGGAAAGGGGAATGAGCAGTTCTTC
cdr3_aa: CASSLNVGKGNEQFF

d_call: -
v_call: TRBV15
clone_size: -
j_call: TRBJ1-5
cdr3_nt: TGTGCCACCAGCAGAGATCTACAGCCCCAGCATTTT
cdr3_aa: CATSRDLQPQHF

d_call: TRBD2
v_call: TRBV7-2
clone_size: -
j_call: TRBJ2-1
cdr3_nt: TGTGCCAGCAGCTTTCAAGCGGGAGGGCCGGGGAATGAGCAGTTCTTC
cdr3_aa: CASSFQAGGPGNEQFF

d_call: TRBD1
v_call: TRBV11-2
clone_size: once
j_call: TRBJ1-6
cdr3_nt: TGTGCCAGCAGCCCGACTCCGGGACAGGGGGCTCATTCACCCCTCCACTTT
cdr3_aa: CASSPTPGQGAHSPLHF

d_call: -
v_call: TRBV6-5
clone_size: -
j_call: TRBJ2-3
cdr3_nt: TGTGCCAGCAGCCGAGCTCCGACCCAGGCAGATACGCAGTATTTT
cdr3_aa: CASSRAPTQADTQYF

d_call: -
v_call: TRBV16
clone_size: -
j_call: TRBJ1-1
cdr3_nt: TGTGCCAGCAGCCAATATTCAGGGAACACTGAAGCTTTCTTT
cdr3_aa: CASSQYSGNTEAFF

d_call: TRBD1
v_call: TRBV28
clone_size: -
j_call: TRBJ1-5
cdr3_nt: TGTGCCAGCAGGCCAGGGGGAGGATATAGCAATCAGCCCCAGCATTTT
cdr3_aa: CASRPGGGYSNQPQHF

d_call: -
v_call: TRBV7-9
clone_size: -
j_call: TRBJ2-7
cdr3_nt: TGTGCCAGCAGCCCAGCAAACGGGGTGGACAAGTTAGAGCAGTACTTC
cdr3_aa: CASSPANGVDKLEQYF

d_call: -
v_call: TRBV7-2
clone_size: -
j_call: TRBJ2-5
cdr3_nt: TGTGCCAGCACCTTACGAGGGGGAACGGGAGAGACCCAGTACTTC
cdr3_aa: CASTLRGGTGETQYF

d_call: -
v_call: TRBV7-9
clone_size: -
j_call: TRBJ2-1
cdr3_nt: TGTGCCAGCAGCTTAAAACCGCGGAGCAGAAACAGGAATGAGCAGTTCTTC
cdr3_aa: CASSLKPRSRNRNEQFF

d_call: TRBD2
v_call: TRBV27
clone_size: -
j_call: TRBJ2-3
cdr3_nt: TGTGCCACCACTCGGGGGGGTTTAAGCACAGATACGCAGTATTTT
cdr3_aa: CATTRGGLSTDTQYF

d_call: -
v_call: TRBV4-3
clone_size: -
j_call: TRBJ2-7
cdr3_nt: TGCGCCAGCAGCCAAGTGTCCGGAAACACCTACGAGCAGTACTTC
cdr3_aa: CASSQVSGNTYEQYF

d_call: -
v_call: TRBV28
clone_size: few
j_call: TRBJ1-6
cdr3_nt: TGTGCCAGCAGTAGCCCAAAACAGGGATGGAATTCACCCCTCCACTTT
cdr3_aa: CASSSPKQGWNSPLHF

d_call: -
v_call: TRBV7-8
clone_size: -
j_call: TRBJ2-7
cdr3_nt: TGTGCCAGCAGCTTAACTACCGCCTACGAGCAGTACTTC
cdr3_aa: CASSLTTAYEQYF

d_call: -
v_call: TRBV28
clone_size: -
j_call: TRBJ1-2
cdr3_nt: TGTGCCAGCAGTTTAACTTATCAGGGTCGTTATGGCTACACCTTC
cdr3_aa: CASSLTYQGRYGYTF

d_call: -
v_call: TRBV14
clone_size: -
j_call: TRBJ2-7
cdr3_nt: TGTGCCAGCAGCCAAGGGCCGGGGGTTCCCTACGAGCAGTACTTC
cdr3_aa: CASSQGPGVPYEQYF

d_call: -
v_call: TRBV6-1
clone_size: few
j_call: TRBJ2-7
cdr3_nt: TGTGCCAGCAGTGAAGCAAAGCCATCTTTAGGGGAGCAGTACTTC
cdr3_aa: CASSEAKPSLGEQYF

d_call: -
v_call: TRBV20-1
clone_size: -
j_call: TRBJ2-3
cdr3_nt: TGCAGTGCTAGGGGGCAGTATTTT
cdr3_aa: CSARGQYF

d_call: -
v_call: TRBV6-1
clone_size: -
j_call: TRBJ1-1
cdr3_nt: TGTGCCAGCAAGCGACGGGGGGGTACTGAAGCTTTCTTT
cdr3_aa: CASKRRGGTEAFF

d_call: -
v_call: TRBV4-1
clone_size: -
j_call: TRBJ2-5
cdr3_nt: TGCGCCAGCAGCCAAGGCCCGGGCAGGGGCAATTTGGAGACCCAGTACTTC
cdr3_aa: CASSQGPGRGNLETQYF

d_call: TRBD2
v_call: TRBV28
clone_size: -
j_call: TRBJ2-5
cdr3_nt: TGTGCCAGCAGTTTATTGACGGGACTAGCAAGCACAGAGACCCAGTACTTC
cdr3_aa: CASSLLTGLASTETQYF

d_call: -
v_call: TRBV25-1
clone_size: once
j_call: TRBJ1-3
cdr3_nt: TGTGCCAGCAGTGAGGGACGCGGATTCTCTGGAAACACCATATATTTT
cdr3_aa: CASSEGRGFSGNTIYF